The present entry profiles one T cell receptor (beta chain) with its context. Antigen unknown. The sample comes from a study of a mutant IDH1 vaccine in newly diagnosed glioma. General study findings and limits: It was about 92% of patients that developed vaccine-induced immune responses.

Measured with immunoSEQ multiplex PCR; TCRdb has only the in-frame clones, and not every one. The data hold approximately 52,000 clones, with around three quarters observed a single time. Time point: week 47, end of study. The content of each vaccine dose was 300 ug of mutant IDH1 20-mer peptide, and topical imiquimod accompanied it. The CDR3 has 15 amino acids. V shed 4 bases and J 7 bases; nucleotides not matched to a gene: 9. Germline V gene data show CDR1 as LGHNA and CDR2 as YSLEER. The chain employs TRBV4-3 and TRBJ1-4; 7 bases agree with TRBD1. Source: PBMCs, taken from a glioma patient whose treatment included an IDH1 peptide vaccine. The clonotype originates from a woman in her thirties or forties with glioma. Some clones in this sample may be carry-over from other donors' samples. The chain's CDR3 is CASSRLTGLGEKLFF. CDR3 nucleotides: TGCGCCAGCAGCCGACTGACAGGGCTTGGTGAAAAACTGTTTTTT.